Here is one T cell receptor beta chain with its context. This receptor's antigen is unknown. Base qualities are missing; no much larger clone stands one base away. The cysteine opens and the phenylalanine closes a CDR3 of 15 amino acids. The DNA shown is the 45-base CDR3, in frame from base 1. The method was 5' RACE. The run used a NextSeq 500. To allow correction of PCR and sequencing errors, the TCR library protocol tagged every TCR cDNA molecule with a unique molecular identifier. Turning to the authors' computational methods: Decombinator tools were used for TCR identification, UMI-based error correction and CDR3 extraction. Expanded TCRs were defined as those above a frequency of 2 per 1,000, corresponding to the top 1% of the tumor frequency distribution. Each repertoire was subsampled 100 times to 5,000 TCRs, after which Renyi diversity was computed with the R vegan package. To build CDR3 similarity networks, amino acid triplet string-kernel similarity was used, and CDR3s were connected when their pairwise similarity was above 0.82. In-frame beta chains were kept once TCRdb had trimmed the public reads at Q25 with fastp and called clones with MiXCR. Under each unique CDR3 protein, matching rows form one entry showing the most common genes and DNA. The authors' filters were not applied to this entry. The sample records about 85,000 distinct CDR3 sequences, approximately 21% of which are singletons. The ten top clones hold roughly 6% of the sample.

These data come from a study of spatial heterogeneity in lung cancer (dated by TCRdb to 2018 to 2020). With respect to the entire study: More beta-chain than alpha-chain transcripts were consistently detected, likely reflecting higher beta-chain transcript abundance. In the raw uncorrected reads, each unique combination of TCR and UMI appeared more than ten times on average. The study quantitatively compared TCR alpha and beta repertoires across multiple tumor regions, matched nontumor lung and blood in non-small cell lung cancer. Nonsynonymous mutation counts, determined by whole-exome sequencing of tumor tissue, were related to features of the TCR repertoire. At surgery, 220 tumor regions, around 64 matched nontumor lung samples and more than 50 PBMC samples were TCR-sequenced for both alpha and beta chains.

General study outcomes and caveats: Confirming at a functional level the hypothesis that regional TCRs recognize regional mutations was considered to require additional single-cell paired TCR alpha and beta sequencing. Ubiquitous expanded tumor TCRs were detected in blood more often at tumor resection than at routine follow-up.

Sample time point, as interpreted from the label and publication: sample taken at primary tumor resection. Without any cell sorting, TCR sequencing was performed on whole RNA extracted either from tumor and nontumor lung tissue or from cryopreserved PBMC samples. Donors were some 67 patients with early-stage, untreated non-small cell lung cancer from the lung TRACERx cohort. Patients were selected for TCR sequencing only if sufficient RNA was available from at least two tumor regions. The V and J segments used are TRBV21-1 and TRBJ1-2. TRBV21-1 constitutes a pseudogene. The receptor comes from a male donor with early-stage non-small cell lung cancer. The material sequenced was PBMCs, taken at surgery. The CDR3 region: CASSKALYCNYGYTF. In nucleotide form, the sequence is TGTGCCAGCAGCAAAGCGCTTTACTGCAACTATGGCTACACCTTC.